This paragraph reports one TCR beta chain. Its antigen is undetermined. This entry is derived from a study of pediatric ulcerative colitis. Study-level findings and limits: Clonal expansions reduced rectal repertoire diversity in acute severe colitis. Substantially fewer templates came from a couple of patients' blood samples. Blood-rectal clonal overlap within each person was significantly higher in ulcerative colitis patients than controls.

During colonoscopy, one to two rectal pinch biopsies were collected. Germline assignment: CDR1 MNHEY and CDR2 SVGAGI. This CDR3 has 16 amino acids. The V and J ends lost 2 bases and 8 bases, in that order; junction bases with no gene match: 12. TCRdb's table, derived via immunoSEQ multiplex PCR, lists solely in-frame clones and lacks some. The profile shows some 40,000 clones, 60% to 75% of them singletons. The receptor was derived from a boy aged 10-17 years with severe ulcerative colitis. The V and J genes are TRBV6-5 and TRBJ1-2, with 9 bases matching TRBD1. Material: gut tissue. Here the CDR3 DNA reads TGTGCCAGCAGTTACAAAACAGGGGGCTCAGCAGTCGGCTACACCTTC. Residues: CASSYKTGGSAVGYTF.